One sample yielded the 25 T cell receptor beta chains listed below, sequenced in a study of T-cell reconstitution after alpha-beta-depleted transplantation in children. TCRbeta library preparation incorporated unique molecular identifiers. Each CDR3 protein gets one entry after TCRdb re-called the PCR reads with MiXCR. The table lists 490,000 or so distinct CDR3 sequences, approximately 12% of them singletons. Sequenced here: PBMCs from the stem cell graft donor, sampled from the stem cell graft. The source is a human donor who donated a stem cell graft to a child with combined immunodeficiency.

There are a few counts of this clonotype. The rearrangement uses TRBV6-2 or TRBV6-3 and TRBJ2-7; 9 bases fit TRBD2. V dropped 4 bases and J dropped 6; count of bases not matched to a gene: 7. Germline lookup yields CDR1 MNHEY and CDR2 SVGEGT. The CDR3 extends over 14 amino acids. The CDR3 sequence: CASSFSGSLSEQYF. For the CDR3, the DNA is TGTGCCAGCAGTTTTAGCGGGAGCCTATCCGAGCAGTACTTC.

The V and J genes are TRBV12-3 or TRBV12-4 and TRBJ2-7; D perhaps matches TRBD2 (6 bases). The CDR3 has 15 amino acids. V lost 2 bases, J lost 2 bases, and 13 bases lay in between. The CDR3 loop is CASSLRIAVTYEQYF. CDR3 DNA: TGTGCCAGCAGTTTAAGAATAGCGGTAACCTACGAGCAGTACTTC.

This clonotype was picked up a small number of times. The rearrangement links TRBV12-3 or TRBV12-4 to TRBJ1-3; no clear D. The CDR3 contains 14 residues. Trimming left V 5 bases short and J 2 bases short, with 10 bases between. The CDR3 DNA is TGTGCCAGCAGTCCACGGACTACTGGAAACACCATATATTTT. Protein product: CASSPRTTGNTIYF.

The table lists this clonotype with many counts. The chain uses TRBV12-3 or TRBV12-4 and TRBJ2-3, with D possibly TRBD1 on 5 matching bases. Trimming shortened V by 5 bases and J by 9 bases, and 15 bases separated the two germline ends. The CDR3 runs to 13 residues. CDR3 sequence reads: CASSTGPPGTQYF. In DNA form, the CDR3 reads TGTGCCAGCAGTACAGGACCACCAGGGACGCAGTATTTT.

The chain recombines TRBV7-8 with TRBJ2-3; D is possibly TRBD1 or TRBD2 (5 bases each). The ends were cut back, 5 bases at V and 6 bases at J, with 18 bases in the middle. CDR1 and CDR2 (germline): SGHVS, FQNEAQ. This CDR3 is 15 amino acids long. As DNA, the CDR3 is TGTGCCAGCAGCCCCAAGTGGGGGTTGGTGGATACGCAGTATTTT. This translates into CASSPKWGLVDTQYF.

This clonotype was picked up many times. The chain uses TRBV6-2 or TRBV6-3 and TRBJ2-7; tentative D call: TRBD1 (6 bases). V was pared by 7 bases and J by 5 bases, with 21 bases between. This CDR3 contains 15 residues. The germline gives CDR1 MNHEY, CDR2 SVGEGT. The CDR3 nucleotides are TGTGCCAGCACCCCCGCCTTGGGGGCGCTGGACGAGCAGTACTTC. Translated: CASTPALGALDEQYF.

With regard to this clonotype: One base away lies a much larger clone, so this may be a sequencing read error. Since the CDR3 does not end with the conserved phenylalanine or tryptophan, this likely comes from a read error. The chain uses TRBV20-1 and TRBJ2-7; D not certain. Germline V lookup: CDR1 DFQATT, CDR2 SNEGSKA (reference sequence). The V and J ends lost 4 bases and 2 bases respectively, with 21 bases between them. The CDR3 has 16 residues. The CDR3 reads CSAIRLGRNVAYEQYS. The CDR3 nucleotides are TGCAGTGCTATAAGGCTAGGGCGTAATGTCGCCTACGAGCAGTACTCC.

CDR3 in amino acids: CSVEDTSGGPFSDYNEQFF. DNA for the CDR3: TGCAGCGTTGAGGATACTAGCGGGGGGCCGTTCTCCGACTACAATGAGCAGTTCTTC. The chain recombines TRBV29-1 with TRBJ2-1; 12 nucleotides line up with TRBD2. V dropped 3 bases and J dropped 3; count of bases not matched to a gene: 15. Germline assignment: CDR1 SQVTM and CDR2 ANQGSEA. This CDR3 is 19 amino acids long.

This clonotype was counted between two and nine times. The chain employs TRBV4-3 and TRBJ2-7; 8 bases fit TRBD1. Germline V gene data show CDR1 as LGHNA and CDR2 as YSLEER. There are 16 residues in the CDR3. The J segment lost 2 bases and the V segment lost 0 bases, leaving 6 bases of the junction unmatched. The CDR3 DNA is TGCGCCAGCAGCCAAGACTACAGGGGGAATGCCTACGAGCAGTACTTC. Encoded protein: CASSQDYRGNAYEQYF.

The V and J genes are TRBV6-1 and TRBJ2-2; maybe TRBD2 (6 bases). Germline CDR1 is MNHNS and CDR2 is SASEGT. V dropped 5 bases and J dropped 4 bases, with 20 bases sitting between them. The CDR3 length is 17 residues. CDR3 DNA sequence: TGTGCCAGCAGTCCCCCGGAGGGATTAAATCCCACCGGGGAGCTGTTTTTT. Translated, it gives CASSPPEGLNPTGELFF.

This clonotype was recorded at least ten times. The chain has TRBV12-3 or TRBV12-4 and TRBJ2-7, with TRBD2 matching over 10 bases. The CDR3 runs 14 residues. With V trimmed by 5 bases and J by 4 bases, 5 bases remained unmatched. For the CDR3, the DNA is TGTGCCAGCAGTCGGACTAGCGGTTCTTACGAGCAGTACTTC. Its protein product is CASSRTSGSYEQYF.

To note about this clonotype: Possible read error: a much larger clone is one base away. The J gene is TRBJ2-5, the V gene TRBV24-1; possible D gene TRBD1, 6 bases. V was pared by 3 bases and J by 7 bases, with 11 bases between. Germline V gene sequence: CDR1 KGHDR, CDR2 SFDVKD. The CDR3 totals 13 residues. The CDR3 loop reads CATSDDSRGTQYF. Here the CDR3 DNA reads TGTGCCACCAGTGATGATTCCAGGGGGACCCAGTACTTC.

This rearrangement joins TRBV10-3 to TRBJ2-5; tentatively, D is TRBD1 or TRBD2 (5 bases each). Trimming stripped 3 bases from V and 2 bases from J, with 10 bases between. CDR1 and CDR2 (germline): ENHRY, SYGVKD. The CDR3 length is 14 residues. The CDR3 loop is CAISDGGRQETQYF. The CDR3 DNA follows: TGTGCCATCAGTGATGGGGGACGGCAAGAGACCCAGTACTTC.

This clonotype was observed at least ten times. The genes are TRBV9 and TRBJ1-1, with 7 bases lining up with TRBD1. This CDR3 is built from 14 residues. CDR1 and CDR2 from the germline V gene are SGDLS and YYNGEE. J lost 3 bases, V lost 6 bases, and 8 bases had no gene match. The DNA for the CDR3 is TGTGCCAGCAACAAAGGGGGCGCGGACACTGAAGCTTTCTTT. It is translated as CASNKGGADTEAFF.

This clonotype was counted at least ten times. The chain is built from TRBV5-5 and TRBJ2-1; no reliable D call. Germline V lookup: CDR1 SGHKS, CDR2 YYEKEE (reference sequence). There are 12 residues in the CDR3. The germline V and J ends were trimmed by 5 bases and 6 bases, with 9 bases remaining between them. CDR3 in DNA: TGTGCCAGCAGAAATCTGGGCAATGAGCAGTTCTTC. Protein product: CASRNLGNEQFF.

This clonotype has ten or more counts. The chain joins TRBV5-1 to TRBJ2-1; D gene uncertain. The CDR3 loop spans 15 amino acids. Trimming took 2 bases from V and 5 from J, leaving 14 bases between them. CDR1 and CDR2 (germline): SGHRS, YFSETQ. CDR3 amino acids: CASSFTDRTHNEQFF. The DNA of the CDR3 is TGCGCCAGCAGCTTCACCGACCGTACCCACAATGAGCAGTTCTTC. The full variable domain, rest sourced from reference TRBV5-1 and TRBJ2-1, is KAGVTQTPRYLIKTRGQQVTLSCSPISGHRSVSWYQQTPGQGLQFLFEYFSETQRNKGNFPGRFSGRQFSNSRSEMNVSTLELGDSALYLCASSFTDRTHNEQFFGPGTRLTVL.

V is TRBV28 and J is TRBJ1-2, with D maybe TRBD1 (6 bases). CDR3 length: 13 residues. Trimming shortened V by 6 bases and J by 8 bases, and 16 bases separated the two germline ends. The germline V gene has CDR1 MDHEN and CDR2 SYDVKM. CDR3 coding DNA: TGTGCCAGCAGGGGGCCGGGGGCGCAAGGCTACACCTTC. Translated: CASRGPGAQGYTF.

This clonotype was seen many times. J is TRBJ2-5 and V is TRBV5-1; 11 bases line up with TRBD2. CDR3 length: 16 amino acids. J was trimmed by 3 bases and V by 0 bases; bases with no gene match: 4. Per the germline V gene, CDR1 is SGHRS and CDR2 is YFSETQ. CDR3 DNA sequence: TGCGCCAGCAGCTTGGATACTAGCGGGGGTGAAGAGACCCAGTACTTC. This translates into CASSLDTSGGEETQYF.

Many counts were recorded for this clonotype. V gene TRBV20-1 combines with J gene TRBJ2-3, with D perhaps matching TRBD1 or TRBD2 (5 bases each). CDR1 and CDR2 from the germline V gene are DFQATT and SNEGSKA (reference sequence). Trimming cost V 1 base and J 2 bases, with 16 bases left between them. The CDR3 has 16 amino acids. The CDR3 sequence is CSARGLLGEFTDTQYF. The CDR3 region has the DNA TGCAGTGCTAGAGGGTTATTAGGGGAGTTCACAGATACGCAGTATTTT.

On this clonotype itself: A read error may produce the germline difference seen at one junction end. This sequence joins TRBV20-1 and TRBJ2-3; 13 nucleotides line up with TRBD2. Looked up from germline, CDR1 is DFQATT and CDR2 is SNEGSKA (reference sequence). This CDR3 spans 15 amino acids. The DNA of the CDR3 is TGCTGTGCTAGCGGGACTAGCGGGAACACAGATACGCAGTATTTT. Encoded protein: CCASGTSGNTDTQYF.

The rearrangement links TRBV12-3 or TRBV12-4 to TRBJ1-5; 11 nucleotides match TRBD1. The CDR3 sequence is 17 residues long. Trimming took 3 bases from V and 4 from J; bases not matched to a gene: 8. The CDR3 DNA reads TGTGCCAGCAGTTTCTCCGGGACAGGGGGAGAGAATCAGCCCCAGCATTTT. It encodes CASSFSGTGGENQPQHF.

This clonotype was seen repeatedly, ten times or more. The J gene is TRBJ2-7, the V gene TRBV12-3 or TRBV12-4, with no clear D. This CDR3 region has 15 residues. V shed 1 base and J shed 6 bases, with 16 bases lying between them. The CDR3, as DNA: TGTGCCAGCAGTTTAGGTCCGGGTTGGACCGCCGAGCAGTACTTC. Residues: CASSLGPGWTAEQYF.

The V call is TRBV25-1, the J call TRBJ2-5; 10 bases map to TRBD1. CDR1 and CDR2 from the germline V gene are MGHDK and SYGVNS. There are 17 residues in the CDR3. J was trimmed by 1 base and V by 4 bases; bases with no gene match: 9. CDR3 residues: CASSAFGTGVFQETQYF. The CDR3 DNA follows: TGTGCCAGCAGTGCCTTCGGGACAGGGGTCTTCCAAGAGACCCAGTACTTC.

This clonotype came up a few times. CDR3 DNA: TGTGCCAGCAGCCTTGGGTCAGGGTATTCACCCCTCCACTTT. It translates to CASSLGSGYSPLHF. The rearrangement uses TRBV6-1 and TRBJ1-6; a weak D match, TRBD1 (5 bases). CDR1 is MNHNS and CDR2 is SASEGT in the germline V gene. The CDR3 loop spans 14 amino acids. Trimming cost V 6 bases and J 8 bases, with 14 bases left between them.

This chain connects TRBV24-1 to TRBJ2-5; D is unclear. Germline V gene lookup returns CDR1 KGHDR and CDR2 SFDVKD. V shed 4 bases and J shed 1 base, with 9 bases lying between them. CDR3 length equals 14 residues. The CDR3 spells CATSEKRSQETQYF. As DNA, the CDR3 is TGTGCCACCAGTGAGAAGCGATCCCAAGAGACCCAGTACTTC.